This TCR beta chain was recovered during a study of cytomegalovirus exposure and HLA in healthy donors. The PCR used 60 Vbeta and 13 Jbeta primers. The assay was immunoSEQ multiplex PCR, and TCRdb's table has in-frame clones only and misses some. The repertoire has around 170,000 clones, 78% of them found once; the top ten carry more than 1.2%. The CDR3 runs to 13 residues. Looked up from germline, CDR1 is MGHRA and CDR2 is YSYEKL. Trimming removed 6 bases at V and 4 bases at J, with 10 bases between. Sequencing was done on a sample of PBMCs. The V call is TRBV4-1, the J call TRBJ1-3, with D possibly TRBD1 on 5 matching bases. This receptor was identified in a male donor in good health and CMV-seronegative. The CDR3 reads CASSPGLGNTIYF. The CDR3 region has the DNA TGCGCCAGCAGTCCGGGACTCGGAAACACCATATATTTT.